The entry below gives a single T cell receptor (beta chain) sequence along with its context. This specimen comes from a study of blood T cell repertoires in COVID-19. Across the whole study: Acute and convalescent COVID-19 specimens originated in the United States, Italy and Spain. From T cells, B-cell-depleted T cells, or PBMCs came the material, which was cDNA or gDNA.

Original methodology: Amplified reference gene primers provided the basis for estimating nucleated cell counts. Sequenced by immunoSEQ multiplex PCR; TCRdb stores in-frame clones only, minus some. For V, J and clone size, that table is used; D and trimming come from the DNA. The sample includes 90,000 to 120,000 clones, roughly 90% of them seen just once. The CDR3 has 15 amino acids. CDR1 and CDR2 from the germline V gene are LGHNA and YSLEER. Losses at the gene ends were 4 bases for V and 3 bases for J; bases not matched to a gene: 4. This clonotype was obtained from a man in his forties or fifties with active or convalescent COVID-19. The chain uses TRBV4-3 and TRBJ1-1, with TRBD1 identical over 11 bases. Sequenced material: peripheral blood. The CDR3 spells CASSPDRGPDTEAFF. The CDR3 DNA reads TGCGCCAGCAGCCCGGACAGGGGGCCGGACACTGAAGCTTTCTTT.